These 5 T cell receptor beta chains originate from one sample sequenced in a study of OX40 agonist ivuxolimab in advanced cancers. This table comes from immunoSEQ multiplex PCR, and its TCRdb copy is limited to in-frame clones, with some not included. The table shows more than 65,000 clones, with about 88% occurring only once. Sequenced here: CD4+ or CD8+ T cells sorted from blood, sampled in a trial of the OX40 agonist ivuxolimab. The source of these receptors is an adult with an advanced solid tumor such as melanoma, head and neck, liver or kidney cancer.

The table lists this clone with a few counts. CDR3: CASSLQGALGYTF. CDR3 DNA sequence: TGTGCCAGCAGCTTACAGGGGGCGCTTGGCTACACCTTC. The V and J genes are TRBV7-2 and TRBJ1-2, with 8 bases aligning to TRBD1. CDR1 is SGHTA and CDR2 is FQGNSA in the germline V gene. V shed 2 bases and J 7 bases; nucleotides not matched to a gene: 3. The CDR3 is 13 residues long.

This chain links TRBV27 with TRBJ1-3; a possible D gene is TRBD1 (5 bases). The V and J ends lost 10 bases and 8 bases respectively, with 15 bases between them. In germline, CDR1 is MNHEY, CDR2 SMNVEV (reference sequence). This CDR3 spans 12 amino acids. For the CDR3, the DNA is TGTGCCACCAAGAGCCCGGGGGACACCATATATTTT. This translates into CATKSPGDTIYF.

The chain has TRBV6-5 and TRBJ2-1; maybe TRBD1 (5 bases). Germline V gene sequence: CDR1 MNHEY, CDR2 SVGAGI. Between the trimmed V and J ends, which lost 9 bases and 1 base, there was a span of 10 bases. This CDR3 region has 13 residues. CDR3 nucleotide sequence: TGTGCCAGTTCCAGGGAATCCTACAATGAGCAGTTCTTC. As protein: CASSRESYNEQFF.

The DNA of the CDR3 is TGTGCCAGCAGCTCCATTTCTTCGGGGGATTCACCCCTCCACTTT. Translation gives CASSSISSGDSPLHF. The rearrangement links TRBV27 to TRBJ1-6, with D possibly matching TRBD1 (5 bases). Germline assignment: CDR1 MNHEY and CDR2 SMNVEV (reference sequence). The CDR3 contains 15 residues. Deletions cut 6 bases from V and 8 bases from J, with 17 bases between.

This clone was detected only a few times. The chain carries TRBV11-3 and TRBJ1-1; D unresolved. Germline CDR1 reads SGHNT; CDR2 reads YENEEA. V was trimmed by 2 bases and J by 3 bases, leaving 7 bases between them. This CDR3 has 13 amino acids. The CDR3 bases are TGTGCCAGCAGCTTATTACGGGACACTGAAGCTTTCTTT. As protein: CASSLLRDTEAFF. Complete variable domain (other parts from reference TRBV11-3 and TRBJ1-1): EAGVVQSPRYKIIEKKQPVAFWCNPISGHNTLYWYLQNLGQGPELLIRYENEEAVDDSQLPKDRFSAERLKGVDSTLKIQPAELGDSAVYLCASSLLRDTEAFFGQGTRLTVV.